This entry lists 21 T cell receptor beta chains sequenced from one sample in a study of response to subunit inactivated influenza vaccine. TCRdb ran MiXCR on the RT-PCR reads and lists one entry per CDR3 protein. In the table there are about 570,000 distinct CDR3 sequences, around 11% of which are singletons. Another study also made use of these data, one on T cells expressing NK-cell markers. That study reports: For TCR beta, cDNA was produced by 5'RACE template switching with UMIs.

The sample in question was PBMCs from blood, obtained on the day of vaccination. The receptors shown here come from a man aged 45-65 years who received an inactivated influenza vaccine.

This clonotype was seen more than once but under ten times. The CDR3 DNA reads as TGTGCCAGCTGTTTTAGTCTTACCGGGGAGCTGTTTTTT. Translating it yields CASCFSLTGELFF. The chain has TRBV3-1 and TRBJ2-2; D is ambiguous. Germline CDR1 and CDR2: LGHDT and YNNKEL (reference sequence). V was clipped by 8 bases and J by 5 bases, with 12 bases between them. The CDR3 contains 13 residues. The variable domain in full, with the rest retrieved from reference TRBV3-1 and TRBJ2-2, is DTAVSQTPKYLVTQMGNDKSIKCEQNLGHDTMYWYKQDSKKFLKIMFSYNNKELIINETVPNRFSPKSPDKAHLNLHINSLELGDSAVYFCASCFSLTGELFFGEGSRLTVL.

A note on this clonotype: Sequence at one end of the junction differs from germline and may be a read error. The chain is built from TRBV5-5 and TRBJ2-3, with no clear D. This CDR3 spans 12 amino acids. Looked up from germline, CDR1 is SGHKS and CDR2 is YYEKEE (reference sequence). CDR3: CAISPGLDTQYF. CDR3 coding DNA: TGTGCCATCAGCCCCGGGCTGGATACGCAGTATTTT. The full variable domain, rest sourced from reference TRBV5-5 and TRBJ2-3, is DAGVTQSPTHLIKTRGQQVTLRCSPISGHKSVSWYQQVLGQGPQFIFQYYEKEERGRGNFPDRFSARQFPNYSSELNVNALLLGDSALYLCAISPGLDTQYFGPGTRLTVL.

This clonotype was detected many times. The chain carries TRBV5-1 and TRBJ2-2, with D possibly TRBD2 on 5 matching bases. Germline CDR1 reads SGHRS; CDR2 reads YFSETQ. Trimming removed 5 bases from V and 7 bases from J, with 15 bases in between. This CDR3 is 14 amino acids long. For the CDR3, the DNA is TGCGCCAGCAGAGATGAGCGGTCGGGCGGGGAGCTGTTTTTT. Protein product: CASRDERSGGELFF.

There are many counts of this clonotype. J is TRBJ2-3 and V is TRBV6-4; 8 bases are shared with TRBD2. CDR1 is MRHNA, CDR2 SNTAGT, per germline. V was clipped by 4 bases and J by 5 bases; unmatched bases: 8. The CDR3 runs 15 residues. The CDR3 DNA reads TGTGCCAGCAGTGGGGTAGCGGGAAAAGAAGATACGCAGTATTTT. Amino acids: CASSGVAGKEDTQYF.

This clonotype was detected many times. The chain carries TRBV2 and TRBJ1-1; unclear D gene. Germline V gives CDR1 SNHLY, CDR2 FYNNEI. Trimming stripped 5 bases from V and 7 bases from J, with 14 bases between. CDR3 size: 13 residues. The CDR3 DNA follows: TGTGCCAGCAGTTATGACATGAGCAATGAAGCTTTCTTT. Its protein product is CASSYDMSNEAFF.

This clonotype was recorded a few times. CDR3 loop: CASSLIKGFHEQFF. The CDR3 DNA is TGTGCCAGCAGCTTAATAAAGGGGTTCCATGAGCAGTTCTTC. This rearrangement joins TRBV11-1 to TRBJ2-1, with D tentatively TRBD1 (5 bases). The CDR3 contains 14 residues. The germline gives CDR1 SGHAT, CDR2 FQDESV (reference sequence). Trimming removed 2 bases from V and 8 bases from J, with 13 bases in between.

This clonotype was recorded a few times. The chain uses TRBV10-2 and TRBJ1-3, with 9 bases that match TRBD1. Losses at the gene ends were 10 bases for V and 6 bases for J; bases not matched to a gene: 10. The germline V gene encodes CDR1 WSHSY and CDR2 SAAADI. CDR3 size: 14 residues. This CDR3 reads CATSNRGPVNTIYF. CDR3 bases: TGCGCCACCTCAAACAGGGGGCCGGTAAACACCATATATTTT.

This clonotype was observed a handful of times. The chain has TRBV19 and TRBJ2-3, with D tentatively TRBD2 (6 bases). The germline V and J ends were trimmed by 9 bases and 3 bases, with 13 bases remaining between them. This CDR3 region has 13 residues. Germline assignment: CDR1 LNHDA and CDR2 SQIVND (reference sequence). The chain's CDR3 is CASKGLSTDTQYF. In DNA, the CDR3 is TGTGCCAGCAAGGGACTTTCAACAGATACGCAGTATTTT.

This clonotype occurred a few times. This chain uses TRBV19 with TRBJ2-1, with 11 bases matching TRBD2. The CDR3 extends over 15 amino acids. CDR1 is LNHDA and CDR2 is SQIVND in the germline V gene (reference sequence). Unmatched junction bases numbered 5, after V lost 4 bases and J lost 6 bases. CDR3 bases: TGTGCCAGTAGTACACTAGCGGGGGCCCTCAATGAGCAGTTCTTC. Amino acids: CASSTLAGALNEQFF.

Comments on this clonotype: One end of the junction is discordant with germline, which a read error may explain. This chain joins TRBV7-9 and TRBJ2-3; 7 bases map to TRBD1. The germline V gene encodes CDR1 SEHNR and CDR2 FQNEAQ (reference sequence). This CDR3 spans 12 amino acids. DNA of the CDR3: TGTGCCAGCAGCGCCAGGGTGGGACAGAGGAATTTT. It specifies CASSARVGQRNF.

The CDR3 sequence is CAWSKSVSNEQFF. The CDR3 bases are TGTGCCTGGAGTAAGAGCGTATCCAATGAGCAGTTCTTC. V is TRBV30 and J is TRBJ2-1, with unresolved D. From germline, CDR1 is GTSNPN and CDR2 SVGIG (reference sequence). V lost 2 bases, J lost 6 bases, and 11 bases lay in between. The CDR3 runs 13 residues. The full variable domain, in which reference TRBV30 and TRBJ2-1 provide the parts outside the CDR3, is SQTIHQWPATLVQPVGSPLSLECTVEGTSNPNLYWYRQAAGRGLQLLFYSVGIGQISSEVPQNLSASRPQDRQFILSSKKLLLSDSGFYLCAWSKSVSNEQFFGPGTRLTVL.

The rearrangement uses TRBV28 and TRBJ2-7; unclear D gene. This CDR3 has 14 residues. V dropped 3 bases and J dropped 0 bases, with 9 bases sitting between them. The germline V gene encodes CDR1 MDHEN and CDR2 SYDVKM. CDR3 sequence (DNA): TGTGCCAGCAGTTTCTCGGGCCACTCCTACGAGCAGTACTTC. Protein: CASSFSGHSYEQYF.

The gene calls are TRBV6-5 and TRBJ1-1, with TRBD1 as a possible D gene (5 bases). Looked up from germline, CDR1 is MNHEY and CDR2 is SVGAGI. CDR3 length equals 15 residues. Trimming removed 4 bases from V and 1 base from J, with 13 bases in between. The DNA of the CDR3 is TGTGCCAGCAGTTCCCGGGGGGTGGGGAACACTGAAGCTTTCTTT. It specifies CASSSRGVGNTEAFF.

The CDR3 nucleotides are TGCAGTGCCCAGACAGAGACAGCCAAAAACATTCAGTACTTC. This translates into CSAQTETAKNIQYF. The gene calls are TRBV20-1 and TRBJ2-4; a possible D gene is TRBD1 (5 bases). CDR3 length equals 14 residues. Germline CDR1 is DFQATT and CDR2 is SNEGSKA (reference sequence). With 6 bases removed from V and 0 bases from J, the gap between germline ends came to 12 bases.

This clonotype has more than one count but fewer than ten. The rearrangement uses TRBV12-3 or TRBV12-4 and TRBJ1-4; D possibly corresponds to TRBD1 (5 bases). The CDR3 sequence is 13 residues long. V gave up 2 bases and J gave up 11 bases, with 12 bases separating them. The CDR3 sequence: CASSLFREGKLFF. The CDR3 DNA sequence: TGTGCCAGCAGTTTATTCCGGGAGGGGAAACTGTTTTTT.

The CDR3 is CASSIEGGRVEKLFF. CDR3 DNA: TGTGCCAGTAGTATAGAGGGCGGACGTGTTGAAAAACTGTTTTTT. The J gene is TRBJ1-4, the V gene TRBV19; D unclear. The CDR3 consists of 15 residues. Germline V gives CDR1 LNHDA, CDR2 SQIVND (reference sequence). V shed 0 bases and J shed 7 bases, with 12 bases lying between them. Full variable domain (rest looked up from reference TRBV19 and TRBJ1-4): DGGITQSPKYLFRKEGQNVTLSCEQNLNHDAMYWYRQDPGQGLRLIYYSQIVNDFQKGDIAEGYSVSREKKESFPLTVTSAQKNPTAFYLCASSIEGGRVEKLFFGSGTQLSVL.

The CDR3 sequence is CASSLGYASTPDTQYF. In DNA, the CDR3 is TGTGCCAGCAGCCTGGGGTACGCTTCCACCCCCGATACGCAGTATTTT. The rearrangement joins TRBV4-2 to TRBJ2-3, with no clear D. CDR3 length: 16 amino acids. In germline, CDR1 is LGHNA, CDR2 YNFKEQ. V dropped 4 bases and J dropped 6 bases, with 20 bases sitting between them.

This clonotype appeared many times. J is TRBJ2-1 and V is TRBV7-2; 8 positions agree with TRBD2. This CDR3 is built from 16 residues. Trimming took 0 bases from V and 4 from J; bases not matched to a gene: 5. Germline V gives CDR1 SGHTA, CDR2 FQGNSA. The CDR3 here is CASSLASGGPYNEQFF. The CDR3 DNA reads TGTGCCAGCAGCTTAGCGAGCGGGGGACCTTACAATGAGCAGTTCTTC.

This chain links TRBV20-1 with TRBJ2-5; no clear D. V was cut by 3 bases and J by 0 bases, with 5 bases left in between. This CDR3 comprises 12 residues. Germline CDR1 is DFQATT and CDR2 is SNEGSKA (reference sequence). The DNA of the CDR3 is TGCAGTGCTAGGTCGTACCAAGAGACCCAGTACTTC. As protein: CSARSYQETQYF.

This clonotype was observed many times. The V and J genes are TRBV12-3 or TRBV12-4 and TRBJ2-1; TRBD1 might be the D (5 bases). The CDR3 extends over 12 amino acids. V was pared by 6 bases and J by 7 bases, with 10 bases between. As DNA, the CDR3 is TGTGCCAGCAGCCCGACAGAAAATGAGCAGTTCTTC. Protein sequence: CASSPTENEQFF.

This clonotype was seen a few times. The chain couples TRBV15 to TRBJ1-1; D may be TRBD1 (5 bases). V lost 9 bases, J lost 4 bases, and 18 bases lay in between. This CDR3 has 14 amino acids. Per the germline V gene, CDR1 is LNHNV and CDR2 is YYDKDF (reference sequence). The DNA for the CDR3 is TGTGCCACAAAGGAAAGGGGCTCGGGCACTGAAGCTTTCTTT. It specifies CATKERGSGTEAFF.